This T cell receptor beta chain was captured by sequencing in a study of shared clonotypes between healthy human individuals (dated by TCRdb to the early 2020s). Describing the broader study: A couple of women and a few men aged 18 to 49 years were included in the cohort. The study deeply sequenced blood TCR repertoires of about five healthy adults to estimate repertoire size and the extent of clonotype sharing between individuals. Each donor's leukapheresis produced roughly between about 0.9 and 9.5 billion PBMCs. To increase sequencing depth and limit assay-specific biases, different laboratories used diverse techniques to prepare libraries and sequence TCR repertoires. For each donor, CD4 naive and CD4 memory were each given three plates, CD8 naive was given two plates, and CD8 memory was given one plate. Overall results and qualifications from the work: Only blood was sampled, and tissue TCR repertoires likely differ from those in blood. Around 5.4% of naive CD4, 3.5% of naive CD8, approximately 2.2% of memory CD4, and more than 0.35% of memory CD8 clonotypes were shared across several donors. Larger estimated clonotype richness was generally found for naive subsets than for memory subsets. Based on pairwise subsampling, the degree of clonotype sharing among donors was expected to be affected by sequencing depth. Compared with non-shared clonotypes, the clonotypes found in all four sorted-subset donors had higher generation probabilities. Incomplete sequencing was indicated by rarefaction of sorted-subset datasets, despite the large sequencing depth. The genetic and exposure-history diversity represented was limited by the small number of donors.

A remark on this clone: What antigen it recognizes has not been identified. No base qualities exist here, and no much larger clone lies one base off it.

Using the deep immunoSEQ assay, multiplex PCR amplified TCR CDR3 regions from genomic DNA. Genomic DNA extracted from each cell subset was distributed evenly over all wells of several immunoSEQ 96-well plates, and each plate served as one replicate. Each replicate PCR for sorted subsets received approximately 220 ng genomic DNA, equal to about 30,000 T cell genomes. The purified libraries were quantified using a Qubit 3.0 fluorometer, sized with a Bioanalyzer 2100, and then quantified again using the KAPA Library Quantification kit. Each immunoSEQ 96-well plate was sequenced on its own single-read 150-cycle Illumina NextSeq 550 flow cell. The authors' analysis ran thus. Because the immunoSEQ output held only junctional sequences and lacked quality scores, the filtering could not match the filtering applied to full-length reads. To assign V/J genes and CDR3, sequences were annotated against IMGT germline references using PyIR, a Python wrapper for IgBLAST v1.9. Reads were removed for weak V/J assignments (E-value above 1e-6), missing CDR3, stop codons, out-of-frame junctions, or ambiguous translated residues. V3J clonotypes were defined by identical inferred V gene, J gene, and CDR3 amino acid sequence. To compute the percentage overlap between repertoires, the number of shared unique clonotypes was divided by the size of the smaller repertoire. Three approaches were used to assess repertoire richness: RTK rarefaction, the Chao1 estimator, and Recon v2.1 estimates of unobserved clonotypes. OLGA was used to compute generation probabilities for all TCRbeta clonotypes that the gDNA method yielded from several donors. Drawn from immuneACCESS, this table holds only the in-frame rearrangements with V and J called that TCRdb kept. Clones are partly lost; checked studies trace under half to an unresolved V gene and leave the rest unexplained. For V, J and clone size, that table is used; D and trimming come from the DNA. Counted in this sample were 1,400,000 or so clones; 97% to 99% of them appeared once. Together, the top ten hold 0.36% of the sample.

The CDR3 holds 15 amino acids from the cysteine to the phenylalanine. Just CDR3 DNA is preserved here, 45 bases in frame from base 1. Trimming leaves V shorter by 5 bases and J shorter by 3 bases, with the junction holding 9 bases beyond the gene matches. CDR1 and CDR2 were assigned from the germline V gene as SGDLS and YYNGEE. The donors were healthy, HIV-negative adults who had no recently reported acute infections or vaccinations. Every donor was a Caucasian adult residing in Nashville, Tennessee, USA. CD4+ T cells were enriched by magnetic negative selection, after which naive cells were positively selected on CD45RA and the negative fraction was taken as the memory subset. Blood was obtained by leukapheresis, after which PBMCs were separated by Ficoll-Histopaque density gradient centrifugation and cryopreserved in liquid nitrogen vapor phase. Purity and quantity of every magnetically sorted T cell population were checked by analytical flow cytometry. From each sorted fraction, genomic DNA was isolated and quantified by UV absorbance on a Nanodrop 2000c.

The sequence came from a man aged 30 to 39 in good health. Sequences were obtained from naive CD4+ T cells sorted from blood. Sample cell subset or site, as interpreted from the label and publication: CD45RA+ positively selected. In this chain, TRBV9 is recombined with TRBJ2-7, with 9 central nucleotides matching TRBD2. The CDR3 protein sequence reads: CASSATGTSFYEQYF. In nucleotides, the sequence is TGTGCCAGCAGTGCGACCGGGACTAGCTTCTACGAGCAGTACTTC.